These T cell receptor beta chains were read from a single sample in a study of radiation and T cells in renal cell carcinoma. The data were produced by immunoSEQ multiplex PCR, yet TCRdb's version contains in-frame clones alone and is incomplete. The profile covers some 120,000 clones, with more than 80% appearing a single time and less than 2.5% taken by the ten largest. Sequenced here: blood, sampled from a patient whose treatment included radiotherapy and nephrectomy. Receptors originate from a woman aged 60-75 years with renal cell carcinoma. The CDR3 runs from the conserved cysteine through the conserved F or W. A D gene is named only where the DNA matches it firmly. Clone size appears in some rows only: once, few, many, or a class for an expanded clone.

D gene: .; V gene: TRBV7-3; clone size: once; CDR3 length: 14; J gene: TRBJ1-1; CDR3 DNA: TGTGCCAGCAGCCCGACAAGTACGAGCACTGAAGCTTTCTTT; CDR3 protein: CASSPTSTSTEAFF
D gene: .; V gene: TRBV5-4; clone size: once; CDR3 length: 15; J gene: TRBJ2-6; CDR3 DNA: TGTGCCAGCAGCTTGGGGGGGACCGGGGCCAACGTCCTGACTTTC; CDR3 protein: CASSLGGTGANVLTF
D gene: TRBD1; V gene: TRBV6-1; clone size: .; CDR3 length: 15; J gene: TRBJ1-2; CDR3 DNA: TGTGCCAGCAGTGAAGGACAGGGTCTGGGCTATGGCTACACCTTC; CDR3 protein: CASSEGQGLGYGYTF
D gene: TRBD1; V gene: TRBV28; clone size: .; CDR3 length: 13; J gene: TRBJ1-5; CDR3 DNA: TGTGCCACCTTACAGGGGTCGAATCAGCCCCAGCATTTT; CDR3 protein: CATLQGSNQPQHF
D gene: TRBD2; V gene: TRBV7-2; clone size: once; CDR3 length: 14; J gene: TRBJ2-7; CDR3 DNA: TGTGCCAGCAGCTTAACAGCGGGAACCTACGAGCAGTACTTC; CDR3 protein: CASSLTAGTYEQYF
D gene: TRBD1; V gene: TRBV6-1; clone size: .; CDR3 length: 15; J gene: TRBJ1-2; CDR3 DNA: TGTGCCAGCAGTGAACAGGGGGGATTTGGCTATGGCTACACCTTC; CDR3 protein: CASSEQGGFGYGYTF
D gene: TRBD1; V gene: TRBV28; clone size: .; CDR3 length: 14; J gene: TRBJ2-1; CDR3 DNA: TGTGCCAGCGAAAGGTTGGGACAGTACAATGAGCAGTTCTTC; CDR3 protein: CASERLGQYNEQFF
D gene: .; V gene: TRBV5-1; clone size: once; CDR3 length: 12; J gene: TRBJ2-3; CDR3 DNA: TGCGCCAGCAGCTTGGCCGGAGATACGCAGTATTTT; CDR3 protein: CASSLAGDTQYF
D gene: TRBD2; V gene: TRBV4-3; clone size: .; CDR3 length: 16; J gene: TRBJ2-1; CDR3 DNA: TGCGCCAGCAGCCAACAAAAGCTAGCGGGAGGGAATGAGCAGTTCTTC; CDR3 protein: CASSQQKLAGGNEQFF
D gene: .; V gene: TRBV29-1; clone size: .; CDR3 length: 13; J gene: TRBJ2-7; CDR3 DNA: TGCAGCGTTGGGGACGGGAGTTGGTACGAGCAGTACTTC; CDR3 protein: CSVGDGSWYEQYF
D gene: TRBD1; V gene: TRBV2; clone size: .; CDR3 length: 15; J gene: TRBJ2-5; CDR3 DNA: TGTGCCAGCAGTAGTGGACAGGGGGCCTGGGAGACCCAGTACTTC; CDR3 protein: CASSSGQGAWETQYF
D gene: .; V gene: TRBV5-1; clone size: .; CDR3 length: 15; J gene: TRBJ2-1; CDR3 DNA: TGCGCCAGCCAAGAGGTGGTTAGCTCCTACAATGAGCAGTTCTTC; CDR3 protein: CASQEVVSSYNEQFF
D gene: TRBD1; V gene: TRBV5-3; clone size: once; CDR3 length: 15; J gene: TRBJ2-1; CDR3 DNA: TGTGCCAGAACCCCCCGGGACAGTTCCTACAATGAGCAGTTCTTC; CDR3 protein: CARTPRDSSYNEQFF
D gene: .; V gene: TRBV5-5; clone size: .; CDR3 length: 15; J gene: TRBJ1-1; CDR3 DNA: TGTGCCAGCAGCTTGAGCAGGGGCTTGAACACTGAAGCTTTCTTT; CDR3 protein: CASSLSRGLNTEAFF
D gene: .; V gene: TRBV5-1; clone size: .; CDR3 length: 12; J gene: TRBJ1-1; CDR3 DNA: TGCGCCAACGTTGACATGAACACTGAAGCTTTCTTT; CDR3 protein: CANVDMNTEAFF
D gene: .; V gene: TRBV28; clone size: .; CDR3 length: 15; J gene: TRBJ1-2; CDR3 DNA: TGTGCCAGCAGTTCAACCAGGGGTTTTGGGTATGGCTACACCTTC; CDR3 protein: CASSSTRGFGYGYTF
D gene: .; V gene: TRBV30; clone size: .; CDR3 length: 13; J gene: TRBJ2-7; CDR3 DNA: TGTGCCTGGAGTGCCCCCGGGAGATTTGAGCAGTACTTC; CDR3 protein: CAWSAPGRFEQYF
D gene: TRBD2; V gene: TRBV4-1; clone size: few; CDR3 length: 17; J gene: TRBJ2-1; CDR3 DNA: TGCGCCAGCAGCCAAGAGGGGCTAGCGGGGGCCAACAATGAGCAGTTCTTC; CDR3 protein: CASSQEGLAGANNEQFF
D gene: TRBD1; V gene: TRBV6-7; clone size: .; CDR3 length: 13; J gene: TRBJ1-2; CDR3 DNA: TGTGCCAGCAGTTACCCAGGGGGTTATGGCTACACCTTC; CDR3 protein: CASSYPGGYGYTF
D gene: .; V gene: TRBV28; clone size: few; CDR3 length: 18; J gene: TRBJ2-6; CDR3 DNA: TGTGCCAGCAGTTTATTCACCCAGGCTAGGGCTGGGGCCAACGTCCTGACTTTC; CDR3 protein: CASSLFTQARAGANVLTF
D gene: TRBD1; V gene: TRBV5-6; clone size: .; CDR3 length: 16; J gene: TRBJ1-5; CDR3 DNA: TGTGCCAGCAGCTTGGGAGGGACAGGGTTATCTCAGCCCCAGCATTTT; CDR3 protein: CASSLGGTGLSQPQHF
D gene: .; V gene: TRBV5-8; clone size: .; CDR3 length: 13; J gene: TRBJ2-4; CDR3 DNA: TGTGCCAGCAGCCGTAGTTCTTTGGACATTCAGTACTTC; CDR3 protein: CASSRSSLDIQYF
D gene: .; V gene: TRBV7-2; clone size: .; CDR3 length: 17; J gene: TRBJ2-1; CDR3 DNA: TGTGCCAGCAGATTAATCGAGGGGCTTAAGGTCGGGAATGAGCAGTTCTTC; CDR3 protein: CASRLIEGLKVGNEQFF
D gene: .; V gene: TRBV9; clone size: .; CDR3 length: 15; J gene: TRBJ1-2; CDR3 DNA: TGTGCCAGCAGCCCTACACAGGGAACCCACTATGGCTACACCTTC; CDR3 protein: CASSPTQGTHYGYTF
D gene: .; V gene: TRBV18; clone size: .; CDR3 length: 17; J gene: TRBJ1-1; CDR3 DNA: TGTGCCAGCTCACCACTCACCGGGACCTTTAGGACCACTGAAGCTTTCTTT; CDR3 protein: CASSPLTGTFRTTEAFF
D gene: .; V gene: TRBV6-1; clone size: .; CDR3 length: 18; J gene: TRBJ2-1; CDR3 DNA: TGTGCCAGCAGTGATGGAGGCTTCTCCTCGTTCTCCTACAATGAGCAGTTCTTC; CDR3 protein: CASSDGGFSSFSYNEQFF
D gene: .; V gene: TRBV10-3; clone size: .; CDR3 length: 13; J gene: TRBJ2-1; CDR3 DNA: TGTGCCATCACCACCGGGACTCACAATGAGCAGTTCTTC; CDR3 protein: CAITTGTHNEQFF
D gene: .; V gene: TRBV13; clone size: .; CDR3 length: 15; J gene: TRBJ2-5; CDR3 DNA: TGTGCCAGCAGCTTAAGTGTGGGAGGAGGGGAGACCCAGTACTTC; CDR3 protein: CASSLSVGGGETQYF
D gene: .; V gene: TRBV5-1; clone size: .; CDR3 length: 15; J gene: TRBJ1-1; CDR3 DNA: TGCGCCAGCAGCTTGGCCCCGGGAGGGGTCACTGAAGCTTTCTTT; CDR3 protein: CASSLAPGGVTEAFF
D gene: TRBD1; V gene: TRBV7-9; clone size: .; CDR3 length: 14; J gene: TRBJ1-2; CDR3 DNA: TGTGCCAGCAGGCTCACAGGGGGCGCTAGAGGCTACACCTTC; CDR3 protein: CASRLTGGARGYTF
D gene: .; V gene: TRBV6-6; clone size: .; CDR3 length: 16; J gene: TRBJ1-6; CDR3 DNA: TGTGCCAGCAGTTACTTCGGGCGGGACAATAATTCACCCCTCCACTTT; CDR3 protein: CASSYFGRDNNSPLHF
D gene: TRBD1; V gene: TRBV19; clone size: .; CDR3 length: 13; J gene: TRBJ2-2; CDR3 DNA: TGTGCCAGTGCAATACAGGGGTCCGGGGAGCTGTTTTTT; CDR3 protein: CASAIQGSGELFF
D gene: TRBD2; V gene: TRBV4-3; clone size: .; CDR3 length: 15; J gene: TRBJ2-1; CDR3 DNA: TGCGCCAGCAGCCAAGGACTAGCGAGCTACAATGAGCAGTTCTTC; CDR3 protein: CASSQGLASYNEQFF
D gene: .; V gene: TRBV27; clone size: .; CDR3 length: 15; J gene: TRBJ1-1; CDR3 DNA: TGTGCCAGCAGTTTGACGGCTTCGGGGAATACTGAAGCTTTCTTT; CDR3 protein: CASSLTASGNTEAFF
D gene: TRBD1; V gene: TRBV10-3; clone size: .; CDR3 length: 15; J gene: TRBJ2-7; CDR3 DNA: TGTGCCATCAGTGACGCAGGGGGCGATTCCTACGAGCAGTACTTC; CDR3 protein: CAISDAGGDSYEQYF
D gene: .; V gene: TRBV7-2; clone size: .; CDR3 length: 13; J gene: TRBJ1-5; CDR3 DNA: TGTGCCAGCAGCTTAGCTGGGTGGCAGCCCCAGCATTTT; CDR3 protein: CASSLAGWQPQHF
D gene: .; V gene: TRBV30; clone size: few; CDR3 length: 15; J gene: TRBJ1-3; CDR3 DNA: TGTGCCTGGAGTGGGGGCCCAGGGACTGGAAACACCATATATTTT; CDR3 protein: CAWSGGPGTGNTIYF
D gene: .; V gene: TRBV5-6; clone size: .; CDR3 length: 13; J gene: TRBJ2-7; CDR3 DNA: TGTGCCAGCAGCTTCAGTGGAACCTACGAGCAGTACTTC; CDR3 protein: CASSFSGTYEQYF
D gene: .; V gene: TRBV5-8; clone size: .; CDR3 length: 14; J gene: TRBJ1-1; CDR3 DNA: TGTGCCAGCAGAAGAGGAGTGGGGAACACTGAAGCTTTCTTT; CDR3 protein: CASRRGVGNTEAFF
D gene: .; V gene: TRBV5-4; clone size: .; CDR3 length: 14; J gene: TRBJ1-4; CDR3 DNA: TGTGCCAGCAGCCGGACAGTTGCTAATGAAAAACTGTTTTTT; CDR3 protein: CASSRTVANEKLFF
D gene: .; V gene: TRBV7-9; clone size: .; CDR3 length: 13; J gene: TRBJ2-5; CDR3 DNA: TGTGCCAGCAGCCGAGCTCTTTCAGAGACCCAGTACTTC; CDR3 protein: CASSRALSETQYF
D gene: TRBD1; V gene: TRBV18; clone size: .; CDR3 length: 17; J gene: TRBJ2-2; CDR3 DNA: TGTGCCAGCTCACTTATCCCGGGACAGGGAAGAACCGGGGAGCTGTTTTTT; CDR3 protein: CASSLIPGQGRTGELFF
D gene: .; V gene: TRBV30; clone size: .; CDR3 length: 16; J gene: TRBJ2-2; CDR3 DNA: TGTGCCTGGACCGCAGGGAACTACTTGAACACCGGGGAGCTGTTTTTT; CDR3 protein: CAWTAGNYLNTGELFF
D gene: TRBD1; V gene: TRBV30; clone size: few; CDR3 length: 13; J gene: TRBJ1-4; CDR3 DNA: TGTGCCTGGAGTGTACAGGGGGATGAAAAACTGTTTTTT; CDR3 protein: CAWSVQGDEKLFF
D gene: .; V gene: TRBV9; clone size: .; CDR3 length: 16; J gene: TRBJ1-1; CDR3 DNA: TGTGCCAGCAGCGTAGTGAGTCCGGGAGGATTCACTGAAGCTTTCTTT; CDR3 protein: CASSVVSPGGFTEAFF
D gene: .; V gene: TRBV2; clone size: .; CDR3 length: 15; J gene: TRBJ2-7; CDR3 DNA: TGTGCCAGCAGCTCCAACCGGATTTGGGGGCGCGAGCAGTACTTC; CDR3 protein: CASSSNRIWGREQYF
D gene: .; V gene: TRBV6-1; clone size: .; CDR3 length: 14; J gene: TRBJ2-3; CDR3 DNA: TGTGCCAGCAGGACCGGGCGGGGCACAGATACGCAGTATTTT; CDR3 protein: CASRTGRGTDTQYF
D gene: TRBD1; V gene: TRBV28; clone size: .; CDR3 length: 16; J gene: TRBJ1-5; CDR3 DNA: TGTGCCAGCAGTGCGGGACAGGGGGTTCCGGGGCAGCCCCAGCATTTT; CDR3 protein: CASSAGQGVPGQPQHF
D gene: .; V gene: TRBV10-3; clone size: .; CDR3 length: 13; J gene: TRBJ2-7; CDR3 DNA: TGTGCCATCAGTGGTGGGCTTAATTCCGAGCAGTACTTC; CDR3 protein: CAISGGLNSEQYF
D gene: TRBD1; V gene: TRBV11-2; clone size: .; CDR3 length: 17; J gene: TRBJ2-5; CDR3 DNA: TGTGCCAGCAGCTTAGAGGGGGACAGGGGAGGTCGAGAGACCCAGTACTTC; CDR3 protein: CASSLEGDRGGRETQYF
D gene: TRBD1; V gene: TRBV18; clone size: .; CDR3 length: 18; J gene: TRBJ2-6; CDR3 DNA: TGTGCCAGCTCTTCGAGGACAGGGGATAGCTCTGGGGCCAACGTCCTGACTTTC; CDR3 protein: CASSSRTGDSSGANVLTF
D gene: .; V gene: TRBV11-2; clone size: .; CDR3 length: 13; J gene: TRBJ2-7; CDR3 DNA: TGTGCCAGCAGCTTAGGTCTTGTCTACGAGCAGTACTTC; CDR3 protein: CASSLGLVYEQYF
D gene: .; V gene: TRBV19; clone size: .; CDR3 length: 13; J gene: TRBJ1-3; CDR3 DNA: TGTGCCAGTGATCGGAGCTCTGGAAACACCATATATTTT; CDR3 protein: CASDRSSGNTIYF
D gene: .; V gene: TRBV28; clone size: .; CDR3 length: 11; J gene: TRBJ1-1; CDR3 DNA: TGTGCCAGCAGTCCGATCACTGAAGCTTTCTTT; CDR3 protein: CASSPITEAFF
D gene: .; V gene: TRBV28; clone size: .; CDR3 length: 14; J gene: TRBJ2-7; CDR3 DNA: TGTGCCAGCAGTATACGACAGGAGACGTACGAGCAGTACTTC; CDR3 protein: CASSIRQETYEQYF